A selection of T cell receptor beta chains follows, all from one sample in a study of CD8 T cells in ankylosing spondylitis. TCRdb used MiXCR to reprocess the 5' RACE reads, holding one entry per CDR3 protein. The sample includes roughly 100,000 distinct CDR3 sequences, more than 20% of them seen just once. Material for sequencing was synovial fluid, either unsorted or a sorted T cell fraction (not recorded which). These receptors all stem from a male donor with ankylosing spondylitis. CDR3s include the opening cysteine and the closing phenylalanine or tryptophan. A D gene is named only where the DNA matches it firmly. Part of the rows lack a size; the others show once, few, many or a class for expanded clones.

J gene | D gene | clone size | V gene | CDR3 protein | CDR3 DNA
TRBJ2-3 | TRBD2 | - | TRBV5-1 | CASSLGLAGADTQYF | TGCGCCAGCAGCTTGGGACTAGCGGGAGCCGATACGCAGTATTTT
TRBJ1-2 | TRBD1 | few | TRBV5-1 | CASSSSGTGGDGYTF | TGCGCCAGCAGCTCATCCGGGACAGGGGGTGATGGCTACACCTTC
TRBJ2-5 | - | - | TRBV24-1 | CATSDPRGRETQYF | TGTGCCACCAGTGACCCACGAGGGAGAGAGACCCAGTACTTC
TRBJ2-1 | - | medium-sized | TRBV5-1 | CASRFSGEHNEQFF | TGCGCCAGCCGTTTTAGCGGAGAACACAATGAGCAGTTCTTC
TRBJ2-2 | - | - | TRBV25-1 | CASSGGATLQAGELFF | TGTGCCAGCAGTGGGGGGGCTACCCTCCAGGCCGGGGAGCTGTTTTTT
TRBJ2-5 | - | many | TRBV3-1 | CASSQVRQTPNF | TGTGCCAGCAGCCAAGTAAGGCAGACCCCCAACTTC
TRBJ2-3 | - | - | TRBV3-1 | CASSQDLGLQADTQYF | TGTGCCAGCAGCCAAGACTTAGGCCTCCAAGCAGATACGCAGTATTTT
TRBJ2-3 | - | few | TRBV12-3/TRBV12-4 | CASSPRLVPDTQYF | TGTGCCAGCAGCCCTCGACTAGTTCCAGATACGCAGTATTTT
TRBJ2-1 | TRBD2 | - | TRBV20-1 | CSARSGSVMNEQFF | TGCAGTGCTAGAAGCGGGAGTGTAATGAATGAGCAGTTCTTC
TRBJ1-3 | - | - | TRBV12-3/TRBV12-4 | CASSPQGTGNTIYF | TGTGCCAGCAGCCCGCAGGGTACGGGAAACACCATATATTTT
TRBJ2-1 | TRBD2 | few | TRBV5-1 | CASTGTSGSNEQFF | TGCGCCAGCACTGGGACTAGCGGGAGTAATGAGCAGTTCTTC
TRBJ2-5 | - | - | TRBV29-1 | CSSRSGETQYF | TGCAGCTCCCGGTCGGGAGAGACCCAGTACTTC
TRBJ2-7 | - | few | TRBV12-3/TRBV12-4 | CASSLETFVEQYF | TGTGCCAGCAGTTTGGAGACCTTTGTGGAGCAGTACTTC
TRBJ2-1 | - | few | TRBV18 | CASSPDLNNEQFF | TGTGCCAGCTCACCGGATCTCAACAATGAGCAGTTCTTC
TRBJ2-5 | - | many | TRBV5-1 | CASSLVPGPQETQYF | TGCGCCAGCAGCTTGGTCCCGGGACCCCAAGAGACCCAGTACTTC
TRBJ2-5 | - | many | TRBV12-3/TRBV12-4 | CASSFGTVYQETQYF | TGTGCCAGCAGTTTTGGGACTGTTTACCAAGAGACCCAGTACTTC
TRBJ1-1 | TRBD1 | - | TRBV3-1 | CASSRQGLGNTEAFF | TGTGCCAGCAGCCGACAGGGGTTAGGGAACACTGAAGCTTTCTTT
TRBJ1-2 | - | many | TRBV3-1 | CASSGGGGYTF | TGTGCCAGCTCTGGGGGGGGTGGCTACACCTTC
TRBJ2-7 | TRBD1 | - | TRBV20-1 | CSARRRDRGLYEQYF | TGCAGTGCTCGTAGAAGGGACAGGGGCCTCTACGAGCAGTACTTC
TRBJ2-2 | TRBD2 | few | TRBV5-1 | CASSHRGGRGTGELFF | TGCGCCAGCAGCCACCGCGGGGGGCGAGGCACCGGGGAGCTGTTTTTT
TRBJ2-7 | TRBD1 | - | TRBV20-1 | CSARPGQGLYEQYF | TGCAGTGCTAGGCCGGGACAGGGCTTATACGAGCAGTACTTC
TRBJ2-5 | - | - | TRBV20-1 | CSVPGAGLETQYF | TGCAGTGTTCCCGGGGCAGGGCTAGAGACCCAGTACTTC
TRBJ2-1 | TRBD2 | - | TRBV20-1 | CSALSGRSSYNEQFF | TGCAGTGCTCTTAGCGGGCGGAGCTCCTACAATGAGCAGTTCTTC
TRBJ2-2 | TRBD1 | - | TRBV3-1 | CASSNRGYTGELFF | TGTGCCAGCAGCAACAGGGGCTACACCGGGGAGCTGTTTTTT
TRBJ2-1 | - | - | TRBV2 | CASRVLRGDEQFF | TGTGCCAGCAGGGTGTTGAGGGGCGATGAGCAGTTCTTC
TRBJ1-5 | - | few | TRBV10-3 | CAIGSRVGGNQPQHF | TGTGCCATCGGAAGCAGGGTGGGGGGCAATCAGCCCCAGCATTTT
TRBJ2-1 | TRBD2 | few | TRBV3-1 | CASSQGTSSYNEQFF | TGTGCCAGCAGCCAAGGGACTAGCTCCTACAATGAGCAGTTCTTC
TRBJ1-5 | - | - | TRBV20-1 | CSARDRNQPQHF | TGCAGTGCTAGAGACCGTAACCAGCCCCAGCATTTT
TRBJ1-1 | - | - | TRBV15 | CATMGAATMNTEAFF | TGTGCCACTATGGGGGCGGCTACTATGAACACTGAAGCTTTCTTT
TRBJ2-1 | TRBD1 | - | TRBV6-1 | CASRAGTGALNEQFF | TGTGCCAGCAGAGCCGGGACAGGGGCGCTTAATGAGCAGTTCTTC
TRBJ2-1 | - | many | TRBV3-1 | CASSRFREAEQFF | TGTGCCAGCAGCCGATTCAGGGAGGCTGAGCAGTTCTTC
TRBJ1-1 | - | many | TRBV3-1 | CASSHPWRGNTEAFF | TGTGCCAGCAGCCACCCCTGGCGGGGTAACACTGAAGCTTTCTTT
TRBJ2-1 | - | - | TRBV18 | CASSPPQKSSYNEQFF | TGTGCCAGCTCACCACCGCAGAAGAGCTCCTACAATGAGCAGTTCTTC
TRBJ1-5 | - | many | TRBV24-1 | CATSDFIRGYQPQHF | TGTGCCACCAGTGATTTTATTCGGGGGTATCAGCCCCAGCATTTT
TRBJ2-3 | - | many | TRBV5-6 | CATRSLTLETQYF | TGTGCCACCCGAAGCCTTACTCTAGAAACGCAGTATTTT
TRBJ2-1 | - | - | TRBV20-1 | CSARAGRDFYNEQFF | TGCAGTGCTAGAGCCGGGCGCGATTTCTACAATGAGCAGTTCTTC
TRBJ1-5 | - | - | TRBV6-1 | CASRAGTASNQPQHF | TGTGCCAGCAGGGCCGGGACGGCTAGCAATCAGCCCCAGCATTTT
TRBJ2-4 | TRBD1 | few | TRBV20-1 | CSARDRGRFAYF | TGCAGTGCCAGGGACAGGGGGCGCTTCGCGTACTTC
TRBJ2-1 | - | few | TRBV9 | CASSPTPAGGSHNEQFF | TGTGCCAGCAGCCCCACCCCCGCCGGCGGTTCTCACAATGAGCAGTTCTTC
TRBJ2-1 | - | few | TRBV7-2 | CASSASYNEQFF | TGTGCCAGCAGCGCTAGCTACAATGAGCAGTTCTTC
TRBJ2-1 | TRBD2 | many | TRBV5-1 | CASSLASAGGHNEQFF | TGCGCCAGCAGCTTGGCCTCAGCGGGAGGCCACAATGAGCAGTTCTTC